In its sample, the clone carrying this TCR beta chain was seen many times. Antigen specificity is unknown. To make TCR beta libraries, researchers used iRepertoire HTBI primers and Arm-PCR of CDR3 regions. Each CDR3 protein gets one entry after TCRdb re-called the multiplex PCR reads with MiXCR. This sample has about 500,000 distinct CDR3 sequences, with under 20% found just once. These data are taken from a study of regulatory T cells in long-lasting Graves disease. Trimming removed 2 bases from V and 7 bases from J; junction bases left unmatched: 10. CDR1 and CDR2 from the germline V gene are MDHEN and SYDVKM. The CDR3 is 15 residues long. Study-wide results and caveats: Persistent Graves' cases showed lower TCR diversity than newly diagnosed cases.

The time point here: newly diagnosed GD, antithyroid drugs for less than 3 months. With RNA extracted from PBMCs as input, the TCR library was made. The same specimen was also included in a second study, on T cells in Graves' hyperthyroidism and ophthalmopathy.

The receptor comes from a man aged 35 to 55 with Graves disease. The rearrangement links TRBV28 to TRBJ2-7, with TRBD1 identical over 8 bases. The sequencing here drew on peripheral blood mononuclear cells (PBMCs), taken at new diagnosis, from a patient treated with antithyroid drugs. CDR3: CASSLLDRAAWEQYF. The CDR3 DNA sequence: TGTGCCAGCAGTTTACTGGACAGGGCAGCATGGGAGCAGTACTTC.